The next 9 T cell receptor beta chains were all read from a single sample in a study of CXCR3-negative and CXCR3-positive naive CD8 T cells. General study points: CXCR3-negative naive cells had less hydrophobic TRB CDR3s than did CXCR3-positive naive cells.

Through 5' RACE with UMI labels, the TRB cDNA libraries were prepared. TCRdb reanalyzed the 5' RACE reads, giving one entry per CDR3 protein sequence and no DNA. The sample's table shows around 88,000 distinct CDR3 sequences. The antigens for these receptors are not known. Source material: naive CXCR3+ CD8+ T cells from blood. Subset of the sample: CD45RO-CCR7+CD27+CD95- naive CD8+ T cells expressing CXCR3 (TNR3+). These receptor sequences come from a human donor in good health. Some clones in this sample may be carry-over from other donors' samples.

The rearrangement uses TRBV15 and TRBJ2-3; TCRdb's D call of TRBD1 is untestable without DNA. Germline V gives CDR1 LNHNV, CDR2 YYDKDF (reference sequence). CDR3 length equals 17 residues. The CDR3 reads CATSRDSWGAETDTQYF.

This chain links TRBV3-1 with TRBJ1-1. CDR1 and CDR2 from the germline V gene are LGHDT and YNNKEL (reference sequence). The CDR3 runs 14 residues. CDR3 residues: CASSPVQLNTEAFF.

CDR3 protein: CASRSDRDSYEQYF. This chain connects TRBV12-3 or TRBV12-4 to TRBJ2-7; no DNA is available, so the TRBD1 call from TCRdb remains unchecked. The CDR3 is 14 residues long.

V is TRBV28 and J is TRBJ2-7; TCRdb picks TRBD1, but there is no DNA to check that call. The CDR3 totals 15 residues. Germline values: CDR1 MDHEN, CDR2 SYDVKM. CDR3 protein: CASSARDRAGEEQYF.

The V call is TRBV2, the J call TRBJ2-2; TCRdb proposes TRBD1, but this gene call is untestable without DNA. CDR3 length: 15 residues. Per the germline V gene, CDR1 is SNHLY and CDR2 is FYNNEI. CDR3: CASSDAGGWTGELFF. The full variable domain, rest sourced from reference TRBV2 and TRBJ2-2, is EPEVTQTPSHQVTQMGQEVILRCVPISNHLYFYWYRQILGQKVEFLVSFYNNEISEKSEIFDDQFSVERPDGSNFTLKIRSTKLEDSAMYFCASSDAGGWTGELFFGEGSRLTVL.

This chain connects TRBV9 to TRBJ2-7; TCRdb lists TRBD2, though no DNA is available to test this call. This CDR3 has 14 amino acids. The germline V gene has CDR1 SGDLS and CDR2 YYNGEE. CDR3 sequence reads: CASSPSSGNYEQYF.

CDR3: CASTPAEVGLTDTQYF. The chain has TRBV7-8 and TRBJ2-3; the TCRdb D gene call, TRBD2, has no DNA to confirm it. CDR1 and CDR2 from the germline V gene are SGHVS and FQNEAQ. This CDR3 contains 16 residues.

The chain is built from TRBV5-1 and TRBJ2-3. The CDR3 loop spans 14 amino acids. Per germline, CDR1 SGHRS and CDR2 YFSETQ. CDR3 protein: CASSSGLAEDTQYF.

This chain connects TRBV29-1 to TRBJ2-7; checking the TCRdb D call of TRBD1 is not possible without DNA. The CDR3 is 15 amino acids. The germline V gene has CDR1 SQVTM and CDR2 ANQGSEA. The CDR3 sequence is CSVSPPGQGGVEQYF.